These 29 T cell receptor beta chains were all obtained from the same sample, sequenced in a study of T cells expressing NK-cell markers (TCRdb year 2020). Library preparation employed 5' RACE. Sequencing took place on an Illumina HiSeq 2000. The reads underwent TCRdb reprocessing, giving one record for each CDR3 protein sequence and no DNA. The sample has around 470,000 distinct CDR3 sequences on record. 1.4% of the sample is held by the ten biggest clonotypes. The sample consisted of blood T cells: a sorted CD56 or NKG2C T cell subset, CD4+ or CD8+ T cells, or bulk PBMC T cells (not recorded which). The receptors shown here come from a woman in her 50s in good health. Donor details come from another sample of the same person, matched by shared clones.

The chain joins TRBV12-3 or TRBV12-4 to TRBJ2-2; TCRdb's D call, TRBD1, is unchecked because there is no DNA. This CDR3 is built from 11 residues. CDR3 sequence: CATRTIGELFF.

CDR3 sequence reads: CASSQDRAGQRLYGYTF. The genes are TRBV4-1 and TRBJ1-2; absent DNA, TCRdb's TRBD1 call cannot be checked. CDR3 size: 17 residues. CDR1 is MGHRA, CDR2 YSYEKL, per germline.

The chain uses TRBV27 and TRBJ1-1; TCRdb selects TRBD1, and the lack of DNA leaves this call unchecked. CDR3 length: 15 amino acids. Germline V gives CDR1 MNHEY, CDR2 SMNVEV (reference sequence). Here the CDR3 reads CASRPQRGQNTEAFF.

The CDR3 reads CASSFSAGGQNIQYF. The chain joins TRBV7-9 to TRBJ2-4; TCRdb returns TRBD2, unconfirmable since there is no DNA. Germline V gives CDR1 SEHNR, CDR2 FQNEAQ (reference sequence). The CDR3 spans 15 residues.

This rearrangement joins TRBV6-6 to TRBJ1-5. The germline V gene has CDR1 MNHNY and CDR2 SVGAGI (reference sequence). The CDR3 runs to 12 residues. This chain's CDR3 is CASSGLGQPQHF.

The chain carries TRBV11-3 and TRBJ2-3; TCRdb selects TRBD2, and the lack of DNA leaves this call unchecked. Germline V gene sequence: CDR1 SGHNT, CDR2 YENEEA. This CDR3 spans 16 amino acids. CDR3 region: CASTQRVGRDADTQYF. Supplemented by reference TRBV11-3 and TRBJ2-3, the full variable domain reads EAGVVQSPRYKIIEKKQPVAFWCNPISGHNTLYWYLQNLGQGPELLIRYENEEAVDDSQLPKDRFSAERLKGVDSTLKIQPAELGDSAVYLCASTQRVGRDADTQYFGPGTRLTVL.

The chain links TRBV29-1 to TRBJ2-3; TCRdb names TRBD2, which stays unverified in the absence of DNA. The germline CDR1 and CDR2 sequences are SQVTM and ANQGSEA. The CDR3 consists of 14 residues. CDR3 sequence: CSASGTSGLDTQYF.

The chain links TRBV20-1 to TRBJ2-5; as DNA is missing, the TRBD2 call by TCRdb cannot be tested. Germline-derived CDR1 and CDR2 are DFQATT and SNEGSKA (reference sequence). The CDR3 totals 15 residues. The CDR3 sequence is CSARDLAGVGETQYF.

The chain combines TRBV4-1 with TRBJ1-2; TCRdb lists TRBD1, though no DNA is available to test this call. This CDR3 contains 14 residues. The germline V gene encodes CDR1 MGHRA and CDR2 YSYEKL. CDR3 residues: CASSQIALVDGYTF.

The chain links TRBV5-1 to TRBJ1-1; the TCRdb D gene call, TRBD1, has no DNA to confirm it. This CDR3 has 14 amino acids. Germline V gene sequence: CDR1 SGHRS, CDR2 YFSETQ. The CDR3 sequence is CASSPETGGIEAFF. The full variable domain, rest sourced from reference TRBV5-1 and TRBJ1-1, is KAGVTQTPRYLIKTRGQQVTLSCSPISGHRSVSWYQQTPGQGLQFLFEYFSETQRNKGNFPGRFSGRQFSNSRSEMNVSTLELGDSALYLCASSPETGGIEAFFGQGTRLTVV.

The chain uses TRBV27 and TRBJ1-4. Germline CDR1 reads MNHEY; CDR2 reads SMNVEV (reference sequence). The CDR3 length is 15 residues. CDR3 protein: CASSPTLATNEKLFF.

V gene TRBV10-2 combines with J gene TRBJ1-5. CDR3 length: 12 residues. The germline V gene encodes CDR1 WSHSY and CDR2 SAAADI. CDR3 loop: CATQRGDQPQHF.

V gene TRBV29-1 combines with J gene TRBJ2-7; without DNA, the TCRdb call of TRBD1 cannot be checked. The CDR3 has 13 residues. CDR1 and CDR2 (germline): SQVTM, ANQGSEA. CDR3 protein: CSVEGDRTYEQYF.

V gene TRBV15 combines with J gene TRBJ2-5; the TCRdb call, TRBD2, lacks DNA for checking. The CDR3 is 16 residues long. Germline assignment: CDR1 LNHNV and CDR2 YYDKDF (reference sequence). This CDR3 is CATSRDWSSGEETQYF.

The rearrangement uses TRBV7-2 and TRBJ2-7; there is no DNA to check the TCRdb D call of TRBD2. Germline-derived CDR1 and CDR2 are SGHTA and FQGNSA. CDR3 length equals 16 residues. The CDR3 sequence: CASSLASLGAGGEQYF. Combining the CDR3 with reference TRBV7-2 and TRBJ2-7 gives the whole variable domain GAGVSQSPSNKVTEKGKDVELRCDPISGHTALYWYRQSLGQGLEFLIYFQGNSAPDKSGLPSDRFSAERTGGSVSTLTIQRTQQEDSAVYLCASSLASLGAGGEQYFGPGTRLTVT.

The chain has TRBV11-2 and TRBJ2-1; with no DNA, the TCRdb D assignment of TRBD1 cannot be verified. The CDR3 is 15 residues long. Germline assignment: CDR1 SGHAT and CDR2 FQNNGV. This chain's CDR3 is CASSLAGGGLLEQFF. Filled out from reference TRBV11-2 and TRBJ2-1, the complete variable domain reads EAGVAQSPRYKIIEKRQSVAFWCNPISGHATLYWYQQILGQGPKLLIQFQNNGVVDDSQLPKDRFSAERLKGVDSTLKIQPAKLEDSAVYLCASSLAGGGLLEQFFGPGTRLTVL.

This rearrangement joins TRBV4-2 to TRBJ2-1; TCRdb calls TRBD2, which cannot be checked without DNA. Germline V gene sequence: CDR1 LGHNA, CDR2 YNFKEQ. The CDR3 covers 13 residues. CDR3: CASSQGPAVEQFF.

This sequence joins TRBV6-6 and TRBJ2-7; the D call from TCRdb, TRBD2, cannot be confirmed without DNA. CDR1 and CDR2 from the germline V gene are MNHNY and SVGAGI (reference sequence). The CDR3 contains 13 residues. Here the CDR3 reads CASSYGAGREQYF.

The V and J genes are TRBV19 and TRBJ1-2. CDR3 length: 12 residues. CDR1 is LNHDA, CDR2 SQIVND, per germline (reference sequence). The CDR3 loop reads CASSSLYYGYTF. Variable domain in full (rest from reference TRBV19 and TRBJ1-2): DGGITQSPKYLFRKEGQNVTLSCEQNLNHDAMYWYRQDPGQGLRLIYYSQIVNDFQKGDIAEGYSVSREKKESFPLTVTSAQKNPTAFYLCASSSLYYGYTFGSGTRLTVV.

The J gene is TRBJ2-1, the V gene TRBV10-3. CDR1 is ENHRY and CDR2 is SYGVKD in the germline V gene. The length of the CDR3 is 15 residues. The CDR3 sequence: CATQSTGLSYNEQFF.

V gene TRBV2 combines with J gene TRBJ2-1. The CDR3 covers 12 residues. Per the germline V gene, CDR1 is SNHLY and CDR2 is FYNNEI. The CDR3 loop is CASGWRNNEQFF.

This rearrangement joins TRBV7-6 to TRBJ1-2. This CDR3 is built from 12 residues. Germline V CDR1 and CDR2: SGHVS, FNYEAQ. The CDR3 region is CASSLDSQGYTF.

J is TRBJ1-5 and V is TRBV12-5; the D call of TRBD1 rests on TCRdb alone, since no DNA is present to check it. In germline, CDR1 is LGHNT, CDR2 FRNRAP. CDR3 length: 14 amino acids. The CDR3 loop is CASGLSGANQPQHF. The complete variable domain, with remaining parts taken from reference TRBV12-5 and TRBJ1-5, reads DARVTQTPRHKVTEMGQEVTMRCQPILGHNTVFWYRQTMMQGLELLAYFRNRAPLDDSGMPKDRFSAEMPDATLATLKIQPSEPRDSAVYFCASGLSGANQPQHFGDGTRLSIL.

This chain joins TRBV2 and TRBJ1-2; the D call from TCRdb, TRBD1, cannot be confirmed without DNA. CDR1 SNHLY and CDR2 FYNNEI come from the germline V gene. CDR3 length: 14 amino acids. The CDR3 loop reads CASSEQGSWDGYTF.

The V and J genes are TRBV28 and TRBJ2-7; TCRdb gives TRBD1 as the D gene, but with no DNA this cannot be confirmed. CDR1 and CDR2 from the germline V gene are MDHEN and SYDVKM. The CDR3 loop spans 15 amino acids. The chain's CDR3 is CASSLPGLGVLEQYF. The full variable domain, in which reference TRBV28 and TRBJ2-7 provide the parts outside the CDR3, is DVKVTQSSRYLVKRTGEKVFLECVQDMDHENMFWYRQDPGLGLRLIYFSYDVKMKEKGDIPEGYSVSREKKERFSLILESASTNQTSMYLCASSLPGLGVLEQYFGPGTRLTVT.

The chain carries TRBV2 and TRBJ2-5; the TRBD2 assignment by TCRdb is unverifiable without DNA. This CDR3 is built from 15 residues. Germline V gene sequence: CDR1 SNHLY, CDR2 FYNNEI. The CDR3 region is CASSDSGGKEETQYF.

The V call is TRBV6-1, the J call TRBJ1-2; TCRdb's D call, TRBD1, is unchecked because there is no DNA. The germline V gene encodes CDR1 MNHNS and CDR2 SASEGT. This CDR3 has 15 amino acids. The CDR3 reads CASSLQGAKDYGYTF.

The chain is built from TRBV5-1 and TRBJ1-1; TCRdb indicates TRBD1, and absent DNA this call remains unverified. The germline V gene encodes CDR1 SGHRS and CDR2 YFSETQ. The CDR3 contains 13 residues. The CDR3 protein is CASQGVPNTEAFF.

V is TRBV7-9 and J is TRBJ1-1; the TRBD1 assignment by TCRdb is unverifiable without DNA. The length of the CDR3 is 19 residues. The germline CDR1 and CDR2 sequences are SEHNR and FQNEAQ (reference sequence). The CDR3: CASSLSEGATSEANTEAFF.